This T cell receptor beta chain was profiled in a study of CD8+ T cells in alopecia areata. General study points: Among the 100 top clones, expanded CD8+ clones, like scalp clonality, were significantly decreased by tofacitinib.

Germline CDR1 and CDR2: SGHTA and FQGNSA. Unmatched junction bases numbered 8, after V lost 5 bases and J lost 7 bases. The length of the CDR3 is 14 residues. Specified treatment: oral pan-JAK inhibitor, 5-10 mg twice daily. Peripheral blood and lesional scalp punch biopsies were taken from alopecia areata patients. This clone was seen a handful of times. Its antigen is as yet unknown. RNA was isolated and reverse transcribed to cDNA, the sequencing template. TCRdb's copy holds only in-frame clones and misses some; the assay was immunoSEQ multiplex PCR. The data hold about 270,000 clones, with roughly 63% observed a single time.

Sample: CD4+ T cells sorted from blood, taken at approximately week 52, from a patient treated with tofacitinib. J is TRBJ1-5 and V is TRBV7-2; 7 bases are shared with TRBD1. The receptor comes from a human donor with alopecia areata. CDR3 in DNA: TGTGCCAGCAGCGCCCGACAGGGTCGACAGCCCCAGCATTTT. It yields the protein CASSARQGRQPQHF.